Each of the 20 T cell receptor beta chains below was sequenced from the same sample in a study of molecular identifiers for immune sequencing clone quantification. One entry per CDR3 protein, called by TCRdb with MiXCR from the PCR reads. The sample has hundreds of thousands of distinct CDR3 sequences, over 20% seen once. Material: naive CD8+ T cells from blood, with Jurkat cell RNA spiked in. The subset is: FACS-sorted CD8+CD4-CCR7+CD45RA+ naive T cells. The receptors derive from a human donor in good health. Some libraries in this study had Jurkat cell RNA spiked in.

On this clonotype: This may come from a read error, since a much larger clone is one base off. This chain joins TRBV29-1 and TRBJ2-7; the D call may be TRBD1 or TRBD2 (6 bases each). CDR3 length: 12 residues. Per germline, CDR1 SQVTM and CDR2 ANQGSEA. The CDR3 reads CCVAGPGAEQYF. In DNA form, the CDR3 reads TGCTGCGTTGCTGGGCCGGGGGCCGAGCAGTACTTC.

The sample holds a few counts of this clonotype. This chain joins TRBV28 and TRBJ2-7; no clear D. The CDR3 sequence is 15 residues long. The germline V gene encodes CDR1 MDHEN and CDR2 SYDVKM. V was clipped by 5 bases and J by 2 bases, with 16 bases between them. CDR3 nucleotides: TGTGCCAGCAGTCCCCAGGTTAGATTTCCCTACGAGCAGTACTTC. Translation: CASSPQVRFPYEQYF.

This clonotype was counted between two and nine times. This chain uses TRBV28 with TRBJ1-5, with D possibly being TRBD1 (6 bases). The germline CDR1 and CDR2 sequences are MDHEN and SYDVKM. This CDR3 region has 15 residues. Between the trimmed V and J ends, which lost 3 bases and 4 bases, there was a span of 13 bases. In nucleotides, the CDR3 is TGTGCCAGCAGTTTTGGGGGGCCTCCGAATCAGCCCCAGCATTTT. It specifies CASSFGGPPNQPQHF.

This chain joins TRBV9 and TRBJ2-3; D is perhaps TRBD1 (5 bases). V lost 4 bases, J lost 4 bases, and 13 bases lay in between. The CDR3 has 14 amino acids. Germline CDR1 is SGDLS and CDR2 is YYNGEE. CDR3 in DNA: TGTGCCAGCAGCCCTGACAGAAACGCAGATACGCAGTATTTT. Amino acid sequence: CASSPDRNADTQYF.

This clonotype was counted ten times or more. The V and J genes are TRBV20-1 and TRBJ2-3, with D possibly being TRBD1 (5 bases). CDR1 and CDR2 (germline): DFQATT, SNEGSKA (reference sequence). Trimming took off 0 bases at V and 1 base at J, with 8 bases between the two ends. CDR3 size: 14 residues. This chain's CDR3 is CSAREGLGTDTQYF. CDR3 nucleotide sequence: TGCAGTGCTAGAGAGGGGCTCGGCACAGATACGCAGTATTTT.

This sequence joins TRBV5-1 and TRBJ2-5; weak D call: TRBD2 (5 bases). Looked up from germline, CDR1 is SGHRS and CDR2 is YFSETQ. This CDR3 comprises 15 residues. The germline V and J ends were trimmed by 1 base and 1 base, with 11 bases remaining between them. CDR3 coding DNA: TGCGCCAGCAGCTTGCGGGAATTAGGCCAAGAGACCCAGTACTTC. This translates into CASSLRELGQETQYF. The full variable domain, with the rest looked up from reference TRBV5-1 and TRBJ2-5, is KAGVTQTPRYLIKTRGQQVTLSCSPISGHRSVSWYQQTPGQGLQFLFEYFSETQRNKGNFPGRFSGRQFSNSRSEMNVSTLELGDSALYLCASSLRELGQETQYFGPGTRLLVL.

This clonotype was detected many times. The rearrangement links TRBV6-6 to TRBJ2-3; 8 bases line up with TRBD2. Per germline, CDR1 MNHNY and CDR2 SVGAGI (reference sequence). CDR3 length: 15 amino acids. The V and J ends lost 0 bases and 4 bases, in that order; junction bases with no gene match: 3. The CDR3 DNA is TGTGCCAGCAGTTACTCGGATAGCGGGGCAGATACGCAGTATTTT. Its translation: CASSYSDSGADTQYF.

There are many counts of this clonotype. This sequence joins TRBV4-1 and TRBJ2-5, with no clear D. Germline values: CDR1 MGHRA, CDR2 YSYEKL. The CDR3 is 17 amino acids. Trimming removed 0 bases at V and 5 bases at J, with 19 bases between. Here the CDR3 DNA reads TGCGCCAGCAGCCAAGATCCCCAGGATAACTACGTTGAGACCCAGTACTTC. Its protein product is CASSQDPQDNYVETQYF.

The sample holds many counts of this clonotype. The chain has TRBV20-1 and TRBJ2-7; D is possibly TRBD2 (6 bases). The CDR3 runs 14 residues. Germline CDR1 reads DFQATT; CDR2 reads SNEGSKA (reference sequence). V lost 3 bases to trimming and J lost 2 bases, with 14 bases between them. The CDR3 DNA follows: TGCAGTGCTAGCGGGACTTTTCCGGCCTACGAGCAGTACTTC. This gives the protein CSASGTFPAYEQYF.

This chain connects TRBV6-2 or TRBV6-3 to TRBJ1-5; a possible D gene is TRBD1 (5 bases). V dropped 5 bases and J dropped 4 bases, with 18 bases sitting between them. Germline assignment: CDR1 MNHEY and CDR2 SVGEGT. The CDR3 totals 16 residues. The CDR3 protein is CASSRDLLGPNQPQHF. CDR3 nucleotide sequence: TGTGCCAGCAGTCGGGACCTTTTGGGGCCTAATCAGCCCCAGCATTTT.

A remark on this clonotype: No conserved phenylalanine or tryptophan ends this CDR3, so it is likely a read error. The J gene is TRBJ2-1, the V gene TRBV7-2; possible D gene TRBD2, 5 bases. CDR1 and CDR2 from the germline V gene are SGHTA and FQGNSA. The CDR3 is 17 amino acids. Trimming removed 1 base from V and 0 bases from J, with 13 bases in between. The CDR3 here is CASSLVGGLSSYNEQFL. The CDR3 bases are TGTGCCAGCAGCTTAGTCGGAGGATTAAGCTCCTACAATGAGCAGTTCCTC.

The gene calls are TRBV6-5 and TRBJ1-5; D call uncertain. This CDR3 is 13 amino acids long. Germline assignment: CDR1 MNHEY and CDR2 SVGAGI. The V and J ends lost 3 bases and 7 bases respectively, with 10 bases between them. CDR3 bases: TGTGCCAGCAGTTATACCCCGGCGCAGCCCCAGCATTTT. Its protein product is CASSYTPAQPQHF.

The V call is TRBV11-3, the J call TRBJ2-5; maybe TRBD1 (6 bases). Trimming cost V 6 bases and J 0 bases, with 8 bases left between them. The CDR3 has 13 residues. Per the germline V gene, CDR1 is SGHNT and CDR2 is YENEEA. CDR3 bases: TGTGCCAGCAGTGGACAGAACCAAGAGACCCAGTACTTC. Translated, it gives CASSGQNQETQYF. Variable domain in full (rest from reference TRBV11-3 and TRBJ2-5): EAGVVQSPRYKIIEKKQPVAFWCNPISGHNTLYWYLQNLGQGPELLIRYENEEAVDDSQLPKDRFSAERLKGVDSTLKIQPAELGDSAVYLCASSGQNQETQYFGPGTRLLVL.

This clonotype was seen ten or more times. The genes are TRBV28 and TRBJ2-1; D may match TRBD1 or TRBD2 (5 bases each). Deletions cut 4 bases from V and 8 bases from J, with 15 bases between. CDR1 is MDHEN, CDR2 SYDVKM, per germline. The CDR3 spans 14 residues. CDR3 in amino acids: CASSSPLGVDEQFF. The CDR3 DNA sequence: TGTGCCAGCAGTTCTCCTTTGGGGGTGGATGAGCAGTTCTTC.

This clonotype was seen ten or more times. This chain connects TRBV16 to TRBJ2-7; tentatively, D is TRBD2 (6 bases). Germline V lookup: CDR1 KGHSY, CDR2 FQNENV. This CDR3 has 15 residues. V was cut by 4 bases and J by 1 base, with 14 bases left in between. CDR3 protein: CASSLRGRGSYEQYF. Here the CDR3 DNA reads TGTGCCAGCAGCCTACGTGGGCGGGGTTCCTACGAGCAGTACTTC.

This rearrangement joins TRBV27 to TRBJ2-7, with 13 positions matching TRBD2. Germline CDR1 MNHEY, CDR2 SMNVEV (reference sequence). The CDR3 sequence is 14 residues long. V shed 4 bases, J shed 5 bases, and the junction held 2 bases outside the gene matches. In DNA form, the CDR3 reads TGTGCCAGCAGTTCCGGGACTAGCGGGGACGAGCAGTACTTC. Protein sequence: CASSSGTSGDEQYF.

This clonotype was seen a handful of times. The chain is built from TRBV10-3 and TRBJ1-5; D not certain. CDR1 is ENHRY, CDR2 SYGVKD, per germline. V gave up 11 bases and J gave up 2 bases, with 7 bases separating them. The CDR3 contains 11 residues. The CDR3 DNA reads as TGTGCCGTGCAGGGCAATCAGCCCCAGCATTTT. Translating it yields CAVQGNQPQHF.

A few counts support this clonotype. The CDR3 loop is CASSFRGRDTDTQYF. CDR3 nucleotides: TGTGCCAGCAGCTTTCGGGGCAGGGATACAGATACGCAGTATTTT. The chain couples TRBV11-2 to TRBJ2-3, with D possibly being TRBD1 or TRBD2 (5 bases each). This CDR3 comprises 15 residues. Germline CDR1 is SGHAT and CDR2 is FQNNGV. With 3 bases removed from V and 3 bases from J, the gap between germline ends came to 13 bases.

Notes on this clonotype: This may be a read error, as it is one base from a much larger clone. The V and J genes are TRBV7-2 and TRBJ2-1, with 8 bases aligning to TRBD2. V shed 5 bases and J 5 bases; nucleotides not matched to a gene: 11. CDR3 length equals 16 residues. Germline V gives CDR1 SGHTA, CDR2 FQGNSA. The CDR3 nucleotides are TGTGCCAGCAGCCCCCGACGGCGGGGGGCCCACAATGAGCAGTTCTTC. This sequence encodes CASSPRRRGAHNEQFF.

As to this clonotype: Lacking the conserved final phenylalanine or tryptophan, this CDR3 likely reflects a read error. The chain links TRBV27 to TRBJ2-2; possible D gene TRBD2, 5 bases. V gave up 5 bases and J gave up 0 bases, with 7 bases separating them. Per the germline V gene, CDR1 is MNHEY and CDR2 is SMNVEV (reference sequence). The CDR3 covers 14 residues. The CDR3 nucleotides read TGTGCCAGCAGTAAACTAGCGAACACCGGGGAGCTGTTTTAT. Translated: CASSKLANTGELFY.